This T cell receptor beta chain was captured in a study of OX40 agonist ivuxolimab in advanced cancers. Study details: Among those enrolled, mean age was approximately 60 years (range about 23 to 90) and 75% to 85% were male.

The assay was immunoSEQ multiplex PCR, and TCRdb's table has in-frame clones only and misses some. The sample carries 50,000 to 70,000 clones, 84% recorded once. A remark on this clone: The antigen remains undetermined.

Germline V gene data show CDR1 as MGHDK and CDR2 as SYGVNS. The V and J ends lost 3 bases and 8 bases, in that order; junction bases with no gene match: 4. The CDR3 is 14 residues long. Broader study findings: Among some nonresponders, normalized T-cell clonal expansion was also low.

The chain is built from TRBV25-1 and TRBJ1-6; TRBD1 agrees at 7 bases. The clonotype originates from an adult with an advanced solid tumor such as melanoma, head and neck, liver or kidney cancer. The material sequenced was CD4+ or CD8+ T cells sorted from blood, taken in a trial of the OX40 agonist ivuxolimab. CDR3 bases: TGTGCCAGCAGTGATAACAGGGGTCATTCACCCCTCCACTTT. Translating gives CASSDNRGHSPLHF. Together with reference TRBV25-1 and TRBJ1-6, the CDR3 gives the full variable domain: EADIYQTPRYLVIGTGKKITLECSQTMGHDKMYWYQQDPGMELHLIHYSYGVNSTEKGDLSSESTVSRIRTEHFPLTLESARPSHTSQYLCASSDNRGHSPLHFGNGTRLTVT.